This is a list of T cell receptor beta chains from one sample in a study of blood T cell repertoires in COVID-19. TCRdb keeps only in-frame clones here, not all; method: immunoSEQ multiplex PCR. The data contain 300,000 to 400,000 clones, 90% of them singletons. Sequenced sample: PBMCs or T cells enriched from blood (not recorded which). Receptors originate from a man aged 60 to 75 who had recovered from COVID-19. The CDR3 runs from the conserved cysteine through the conserved F or W. Each record gives: D gene, clone size, V gene, J gene, CDR3 protein, CDR3 DNA. The D gene is left open where the match is weak. The listing skips clone size in some rows; elsewhere it reads once, few, many or a size class.

>TRBD1|NA|TRBV7-2|TRBJ1-2
CASSLDRGRSYGYTF
TGTGCCAGCAGCTTAGACAGGGGGCGCAGCTATGGCTACACCTTC
>TRBD2|NA|TRBV13|TRBJ2-7
CASSLARLAGEQYF
TGTGCCAGCAGCTTAGCCCGACTAGCTGGCGAGCAGTACTTC
>NA|NA|TRBV3-1/TRBV3-2|TRBJ2-7
CASSPPLAAYEQYF
TGTGCCAGCAGCCCCCCGTTGGCAGCCTACGAGCAGTACTTC
>TRBD1|NA|TRBV10-3|TRBJ1-2
CAISESEGQVLGYTF
TGTGCCATCAGTGAGTCGGAGGGACAGGTACTTGGCTACACCTTC
>TRBD2|NA|TRBV4-1|TRBJ2-5
CASSQGLVRETQYF
TGCGCCAGCAGCCAGGGACTAGTTAGGGAGACCCAGTACTTC
>TRBD1|NA|TRBV30|TRBJ1-4
CAWSATGITTNEKLFF
TGTGCCTGGAGTGCGACAGGGATTACAACTAATGAAAAACTGTTTTTT
>TRBD2|once|TRBV3-1/TRBV3-2|TRBJ2-5
CASSQTSGGTFGQETQYF
TGTGCCAGCAGCCAGACTAGCGGGGGGACTTTCGGGCAAGAGACCCAGTACTTC
>TRBD1|few|TRBV28|TRBJ1-2
CASSLEDRGRGGYTF
TGTGCCAGCAGTTTAGAGGACAGGGGGCGCGGAGGCTACACCTTC
>TRBD1|NA|TRBV30|TRBJ1-2
CAWSATGGASYTF
TGTGCCTGGAGTGCCACAGGGGGTGCTAGCTACACCTTC
>TRBD1|NA|TRBV29-1|TRBJ2-7
CSVAWDRSYEQYF
TGCAGCGTTGCTTGGGACAGAAGCTACGAGCAGTACTTC
>TRBD1|NA|TRBV7-9|TRBJ1-5
CASSLFGQGGDQPQHF
TGTGCCAGCAGCTTATTCGGACAGGGTGGGGATCAGCCCCAGCATTTT
>TRBD2|few|TRBV27|TRBJ2-7
CASSPMMASGREGDEQYF
TGTGCCAGCAGCCCGATGATGGCTAGCGGGAGGGAAGGCGACGAGCAGTACTTC
>TRBD1|NA|TRBV15|TRBJ2-6
CATSTGGSGANVLTF
TGTGCCACCAGCACAGGGGGCTCTGGGGCCAACGTCCTGACTTTC
>TRBD2|NA|TRBV19|TRBJ2-3
CASSTHRGLAGGGDTQYF
TGTGCCAGTAGTACTCATCGCGGACTAGCGGGAGGAGGGGATACGCAGTATTTT
>NA|NA|TRBV7-9|TRBJ1-3
CASSTGFPSSGNTIYF
TGTGCCAGCAGCACCGGGTTCCCTTCCTCTGGAAACACCATATATTTT
>TRBD2|NA|TRBV10-3|TRBJ2-5
CAISTSGGRETQYF
TGTGCCATCAGCACTAGCGGGGGCAGGGAGACCCAGTACTTC
>TRBD1|NA|TRBV19|TRBJ1-2
CASSHRGLLAWGYTF
TGTGCCAGTAGTCACAGGGGGCTCCTGGCTTGGGGCTACACCTTC
>NA|NA|TRBV5-5|TRBJ2-7
CASSSLTLTYEQYF
TGTGCCAGCAGCTCGCTGACACTGACCTACGAGCAGTACTTC
>TRBD1|NA|TRBV2|TRBJ2-7
CASSDWDSLASLRGQYF
TGTGCCAGCAGTGATTGGGACAGCTTAGCGAGTCTACGAGGGCAGTACTTC
>NA|few|TRBV30|TRBJ1-2
CAWSGRTTWQGYTF
TGTGCCTGGAGCGGGAGGACAACCTGGCAGGGCTACACCTTC
>NA|NA|TRBV12-3/TRBV12-4|TRBJ2-1
CASSPTRYNEQFF
TGTGCCAGCAGCCCCACTAGATACAATGAGCAGTTCTTC
>NA|NA|TRBV6-6|TRBJ1-5
CASSSSGWGGNQPQHF
TGTGCCAGCAGTTCTAGTGGGTGGGGGGGCAATCAGCCCCAGCATTTT
>NA|once|TRBV12-3/TRBV12-4|TRBJ2-2
CASSLVETGELFF
TGTGCCAGCAGTTTAGTGGAGACCGGGGAGCTGTTTTTT
>NA|NA|TRBV6-2/TRBV6-3|TRBJ1-5
CASSYSIVGFSNQPQHF
TGTGCCAGCAGTTACTCGATCGTGGGCTTTAGCAATCAGCCCCAGCATTTT
>TRBD1|NA|TRBV27|TRBJ2-7
CASSLRDRGSEQYF
TGTGCCAGCAGTTTACGGGACAGGGGCTCCGAGCAGTACTTC
>NA|NA|TRBV2|TRBJ2-1
CASSVDRSYNEQFF
TGTGCCAGCAGTGTGGACAGAAGTTACAATGAGCAGTTCTTC
>TRBD1|NA|TRBV29-1|TRBJ1-2
CSVDGTGGASSGYTF
TGCAGCGTAGACGGGACAGGGGGCGCATCGAGTGGCTACACCTTC
>NA|NA|TRBV30|TRBJ1-2
CAWSPVGGPGYTF
TGTGCCTGGAGCCCAGTCGGGGGTCCTGGCTACACCTTC
>NA|NA|TRBV5-6|TRBJ1-1
CASSEPPFTSVNTEAFF
TGTGCCAGCAGCGAGCCACCTTTTACGTCTGTGAACACTGAAGCTTTCTTT
>NA|NA|TRBV5-1|TRBJ2-4
CASSFSFDRNIQYF
TGCGCCAGCAGCTTTAGTTTCGACAGAAACATTCAGTACTTC
>TRBD1|NA|TRBV5-8|TRBJ1-5
CASKGGTGRQPQHF
TGTGCCAGCAAAGGTGGGACAGGGAGGCAGCCCCAGCATTTT
>NA|NA|TRBV4-1|TRBJ2-3
CASSQEGSDTQYF
TGCGCCAGCAGCCAAGAGGGCTCAGATACGCAGTATTTT
>NA|NA|TRBV5-1|TRBJ1-1
CASSLDTANTEAFF
TGCGCCAGCAGCCTCGATACAGCGAACACTGAAGCTTTCTTT
>TRBD1|once|TRBV7-9|TRBJ2-7
CASRSTGGAEYEQYF
TGTGCCAGCAGATCGACAGGGGGCGCAGAATACGAGCAGTACTTC
>NA|NA|TRBV3-1/TRBV3-2|TRBJ2-3
CASSQDLLAYRTDTQYF
TGTGCCAGCAGCCAAGATCTTCTAGCGTACCGCACAGATACGCAGTATTTT
>TRBD1|once|TRBV7-8|TRBJ2-1
CASSSQFDMDRDNEQFF
TGTGCCAGCAGCTCCCAATTTGACATGGACAGGGACAATGAGCAGTTCTTC
>TRBD2|once|TRBV24-1|TRBJ2-1
CATSDFGGRAGAYNEQFF
TGTGCCACCAGTGATTTCGGAGGGAGGGCGGGGGCCTACAATGAGCAGTTCTTC
>NA|once|TRBV5-1|TRBJ1-1
CASSSRETINTEAFF
TGCGCCAGCAGCTCCCGGGAAACTATTAACACTGAAGCTTTCTTT
>TRBD1|NA|TRBV30|TRBJ1-2
CAWTRGTAYGYTF
TGTGCCTGGACCAGAGGGACAGCCTATGGCTACACCTTC
>TRBD2|NA|TRBV6-5|TRBJ2-1
CASRQTSGGYNEQFF
TGTGCCAGCAGGCAGACTAGCGGAGGGTACAATGAGCAGTTCTTC
>NA|NA|TRBV5-1|TRBJ2-6
CASSLGGTGANVLTF
TGCGCCAGCAGCCTAGGGGGAACTGGGGCCAACGTCCTGACTTTC
>TRBD1|NA|TRBV27|TRBJ1-5
CASSPSTGGGNQPQHF
TGTGCCAGCAGTCCCTCGACAGGGGGCGGCAATCAGCCCCAGCATTTT
>NA|NA|TRBV7-9|TRBJ1-2
CASSFVTELTYGYTF
TGTGCCAGCAGCTTTGTAACAGAGCTAACCTATGGCTACACCTTC
>NA|NA|TRBV7-2|TRBJ1-1
CASSLGQVVLLTEAFF
TGTGCCAGCAGCTTAGGACAGGTTGTTCTATTAACTGAAGCTTTCTTT
>NA|NA|TRBV12-3/TRBV12-4|TRBJ1-1
CATVGGGTEAFF
TGTGCCACCGTCGGTGGCGGGACTGAAGCTTTCTTT
>TRBD1|NA|TRBV6-5|TRBJ2-5
CASSPGTGRQTQYF
TGTGCCAGCAGTCCCGGGACAGGGCGACAGACCCAGTACTTC
>NA|NA|TRBV27|TRBJ2-1
CASSLRQGSYNEQFF
TGTGCCAGCAGTTTACGGCAGGGGTCCTACAATGAGCAGTTCTTC